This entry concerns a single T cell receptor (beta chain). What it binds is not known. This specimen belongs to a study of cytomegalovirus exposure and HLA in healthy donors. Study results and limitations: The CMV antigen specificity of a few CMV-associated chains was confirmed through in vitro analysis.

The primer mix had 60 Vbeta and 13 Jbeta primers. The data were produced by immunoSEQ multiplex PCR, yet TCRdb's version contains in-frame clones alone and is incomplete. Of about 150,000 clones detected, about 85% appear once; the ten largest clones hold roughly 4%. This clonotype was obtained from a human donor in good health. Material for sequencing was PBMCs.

The CDR3 DNA reads TGTGCCAGCAGCTTAGGGAGACTAGCGGGGGACACCGGGGAGCTGTTTTTT. It specifies CASSLGRLAGDTGELFF. The rearrangement joins TRBV7-2 to TRBJ2-2; 12 bases are shared with TRBD2. This CDR3 spans 17 amino acids. The J segment lost 3 bases and the V segment lost 1 base, leaving 3 bases of the junction unmatched. From germline, CDR1 is SGHTA and CDR2 FQGNSA. Full variable domain (outside the CDR3, taken from reference TRBV7-2 and TRBJ2-2): GAGVSQSPSNKVTEKGKDVELRCDPISGHTALYWYRQSLGQGLEFLIYFQGNSAPDKSGLPSDRFSAERTGGSVSTLTIQRTQQEDSAVYLCASSLGRLAGDTGELFFGEGSRLTVL.